A single sample gave rise to the 24 T cell receptor beta chains below, sequenced in a study of OX40 agonist ivuxolimab in advanced cancers. Here immunoSEQ multiplex PCR was the method, and the copy in TCRdb shows in-frame clones only, minus some. The sample consists of some 110,000 clones, 80% to 95% of them appearing once. The sequencing here drew on CD4+ or CD8+ T cells sorted from blood, taken in a trial of the OX40 agonist ivuxolimab. All receptors come from an adult with an advanced solid tumor such as melanoma, head and neck, liver or kidney cancer.

The chain employs TRBV6-6 and TRBJ1-1; D ambiguous. Germline CDR1 reads MNHNY; CDR2 reads SVGAGI (reference sequence). CDR3 length: 8 amino acids. With 11 bases removed from V and 7 bases from J, the gap between germline ends came to 5 bases. The CDR3 region is CAANEAFF. Here the CDR3 DNA reads TGTGCCGCGAATGAAGCTTTCTTT.

This sequence joins TRBV19 and TRBJ1-2; D is perhaps TRBD1 (5 bases). Trimming pared 3 bases from V and 4 bases from J, leaving 18 bases between. CDR1 is LNHDA and CDR2 is SQIVND in the germline V gene (reference sequence). The CDR3 extends over 16 amino acids. CDR3 DNA sequence: TGTGCCAGTAGTATCCCGGGGCGAGGGGCCGGCTATGGCTACACCTTC. Protein sequence: CASSIPGRGAGYGYTF.

The chain links TRBV19 to TRBJ2-1; 13 positions match TRBD2. Germline V gives CDR1 LNHDA, CDR2 SQIVND (reference sequence). Trimming at V came to 4 bases and at J to 5 bases, leaving 11 bases not matched to a gene. CDR3 length: 18 residues. The CDR3, as DNA: TGTGCCAGTAGTACCCGGACTAGCGGGAGCTGGTCAGACAATGAGCAGTTCTTC. It yields the protein CASSTRTSGSWSDNEQFF. Variable domain in full (rest from reference TRBV19 and TRBJ2-1): DGGITQSPKYLFRKEGQNVTLSCEQNLNHDAMYWYRQDPGQGLRLIYYSQIVNDFQKGDIAEGYSVSREKKESFPLTVTSAQKNPTAFYLCASSTRTSGSWSDNEQFFGPGTRLTVL.

The chain has TRBV29-1 and TRBJ1-1; D is perhaps TRBD1 (6 bases). The V gene lost 7 bases and the J gene lost 1 base, with 13 bases spanning the gap. The CDR3 sequence is 13 residues long. Germline V gene lookup returns CDR1 SQVTM and CDR2 ANQGSEA. This CDR3 reads CSAVRGTNTEAFF. As DNA, the CDR3 is TGCAGCGCAGTAAGGGGGACGAACACTGAAGCTTTCTTT.

The chain uses TRBV27 and TRBJ2-7; TRBD2 agrees at 13 bases. V lost 8 bases to trimming and J lost 5 bases; unmatched junction nucleotides: 9. Germline CDR1 is MNHEY and CDR2 is SMNVEV (reference sequence). The CDR3 spans 15 residues. The CDR3 is CASALGTSGIHEQYF. The DNA for the CDR3 is TGTGCCAGCGCACTTGGGACTAGCGGGATCCACGAGCAGTACTTC.

The chain employs TRBV19 and TRBJ1-5; the D is unclear. Germline-derived CDR1 and CDR2 are LNHDA and SQIVND (reference sequence). The CDR3 sequence is 16 residues long. The germline V and J ends were trimmed by 4 bases and 0 bases, with 13 bases remaining between them. Here the CDR3 reads CASSTPATDSNQPQHF. CDR3 nucleotides: TGTGCCAGTAGTACCCCCGCGACGGATAGCAATCAGCCCCAGCATTTT.

V usage is TRBV5-1 and J usage is TRBJ1-2, with unresolved D. V was trimmed by 0 bases and J by 7 bases, leaving 16 bases between them. This CDR3 comprises 15 residues. The germline V gene has CDR1 SGHRS and CDR2 YFSETQ. CDR3 coding DNA: TGCGCCAGCAGCTTGGCAAGAGGTTCCCGGCGTGGCTACACCTTC. This translates into CASSLARGSRRGYTF. Full variable domain (rest looked up from reference TRBV5-1 and TRBJ1-2): KAGVTQTPRYLIKTRGQQVTLSCSPISGHRSVSWYQQTPGQGLQFLFEYFSETQRNKGNFPGRFSGRQFSNSRSEMNVSTLELGDSALYLCASSLARGSRRGYTFGSGTRLTVV.

This chain connects TRBV19 to TRBJ2-7, with 14 bases fitting TRBD2. V lost 1 base, J lost 2 bases, and 16 bases stayed unmatched. Germline V gives CDR1 LNHDA, CDR2 SQIVND (reference sequence). CDR3 length: 21 residues. The chain's CDR3 is CASSIGPPGLAGVAPTYEQYF. DNA for the CDR3: TGTGCCAGTAGTATAGGGCCCCCGGGACTAGCGGGAGTGGCCCCCACCTACGAGCAGTACTTC.

The chain couples TRBV4-1 to TRBJ2-6; D not resolved. The CDR3 loop spans 15 amino acids. Germline values: CDR1 MGHRA, CDR2 YSYEKL. The germline V and J ends were trimmed by 0 bases and 1 base, with 4 bases remaining between them. CDR3 sequence reads: CASSQDFSGANVLTF. Here the CDR3 DNA reads TGCGCCAGCAGCCAAGATTTTTCTGGGGCCAACGTCCTGACTTTC.

This clone was recorded once. The J gene is TRBJ2-7, the V gene TRBV6-1, with D possibly being TRBD1 or TRBD2 (6 bases each). The CDR3 spans 16 residues. Germline V gene data show CDR1 as MNHNS and CDR2 as SASEGT. Trimming removed 2 bases from V and 2 bases from J, with 16 bases in between. The CDR3 DNA reads TGTGCCAGCAGTGAAAGGTGGCCAGGGGAGGCCTACGAGCAGTACTTC. It codes for CASSERWPGEAYEQYF.

This sequence joins TRBV18 and TRBJ2-7, with 8 bases matching TRBD1. CDR3 length: 14 residues. Unmatched junction bases numbered 1, after V lost 3 bases and J lost 0 bases. Germline V gene sequence: CDR1 KGHSH, CDR2 LQKENI. CDR3 DNA: TGTGCCAGCTCACCGGGACAGGCCTCCTACGAGCAGTACTTC. It translates to CASSPGQASYEQYF. Together with reference TRBV18 and TRBJ2-7, the CDR3 gives the full variable domain: NAGVMQNPRHLVRRRGQEARLRCSPMKGHSHVYWYRQLPEEGLKFMVYLQKENIIDESGMPKERFSAEFPKEGPSILRIQQVVRGDSAAYFCASSPGQASYEQYFGPGTRLTVT.

The chain joins TRBV28 to TRBJ2-1, with 10 bases identical to TRBD2. Germline assignment: CDR1 MDHEN and CDR2 SYDVKM. J was trimmed by 8 bases and V by 6 bases; bases with no gene match: 10. The CDR3 has 15 amino acids. The CDR3 region is CASSPSGSRVDEQFF. CDR3 bases: TGTGCCAGCAGCCCTAGCGGGAGTCGGGTGGATGAGCAGTTCTTC.

The V gene is TRBV28, the J gene TRBJ1-1; 8 bases agree with TRBD1. The CDR3 is made up of 17 amino acids. V shed 7 bases, J shed 4 bases, and the junction held 17 bases outside the gene matches. Germline V gene sequence: CDR1 MDHEN, CDR2 SYDVKM. DNA for the CDR3: TGTGCCAGCAATCCCGGTGCACAGGGGGTCGGTGGCACTGAAGCTTTCTTT. Protein sequence: CASNPGAQGVGGTEAFF.

The sample holds a few counts of this clone. The chain joins TRBV28 to TRBJ1-3, with TRBD1 matching 9 bases. The J segment lost 16 bases and the V segment lost 10 bases, leaving 11 bases of the junction unmatched. This CDR3 is 11 amino acids long. CDR1 is MDHEN and CDR2 is SYDVKM in the germline V gene. The CDR3: CATFTRDRVYF. The CDR3 DNA sequence: TGTGCCACCTTTACCAGGGACAGGGTCTATTTT.

This rearrangement joins TRBV6-6 to TRBJ2-1; 12 bases are a match to TRBD2. The CDR3 length is 15 residues. The V gene's germline CDR1 is MNHNY and CDR2 SVGAGI (reference sequence). The ends lost 8 bases at V and 8 bases at J; junction bases unmatched: 10. The CDR3 DNA reads as TGTGCCAGCCATCGCGCTAGCGGGAGGGTATATGAGCAGTTCTTC. It codes for CASHRASGRVYEQFF.

As concerns this clone: Sequence at one end of the junction differs from germline and may be a read error. Here the CDR3 DNA reads TGTGCCAGCAGCCTAGCCGGGACAGAGACCTACGAGCAGTACTTC. This gives the protein CASSLAGTETYEQYF. This rearrangement joins TRBV7-2 to TRBJ2-5; the match to TRBD1 covers 7 bases. The assigned J gene may be wrong: the sequence end matches TRBJ2-7 better. The CDR3 sequence is 15 residues long. The germline gives CDR1 SGHTA, CDR2 FQGNSA.

This clone was observed a handful of times. This chain uses TRBV2 with TRBJ1-5; D ambiguous. Germline values: CDR1 SNHLY, CDR2 FYNNEI. Trimming stripped 1 base from V and 3 bases from J, with 7 bases between. The CDR3 is made up of 14 amino acids. CDR3 in DNA: TGTGCCAGCAGTGAAGGAGCTACCAATCAGCCCCAGCATTTT. Protein product: CASSEGATNQPQHF.

The chain joins TRBV6-6 to TRBJ2-1; the match to TRBD2 covers 10 bases. CDR1 and CDR2 from the germline V gene are MNHNY and SVGAGI (reference sequence). The CDR3 extends over 14 amino acids. V shed 6 bases, J shed 7 bases, and the junction held 6 bases outside the gene matches. The CDR3 coding sequence is TGTGCCAGCAGCCTAGGACTAGCGGTTAATGAGCAGTTCTTC. This codes for CASSLGLAVNEQFF.

This chain uses TRBV11-3 with TRBJ2-3; the match to TRBD2 covers 8 bases. V was clipped by 2 bases and J by 2 bases; unmatched bases: 6. Germline CDR1 reads SGHNT; CDR2 reads YENEEA. This CDR3 comprises 16 residues. DNA of the CDR3: TGTGCCAGCAGCTTATCTGGGACTAGATCCACAGATACGCAGTATTTT. Translation: CASSLSGTRSTDTQYF.

This chain uses TRBV19 with TRBJ2-6; no clear D gene. Germline CDR1 reads LNHDA; CDR2 reads SQIVND (reference sequence). Trimming cost V 5 bases and J 0 bases, with 14 bases left between them. CDR3 size: 17 residues. The CDR3 nucleotides are TGTGCCAGTAGTCTGGACGGAAGGAGCTCTGGGGCCAACGTCCTGACTTTC. Translation gives CASSLDGRSSGANVLTF.

Concerning this clone: The same CDR3 also results from other DNA sequences found in this sample. The chain joins TRBV18 to TRBJ2-2; no clear D. Germline loops: CDR1 KGHSH, CDR2 LQKENI. CDR3 length: 12 amino acids. Trimming removed 3 bases from V and 5 bases from J, with 4 bases in between. As DNA, the CDR3 is TGTGCCAGCTCACCCTTGACCGGGGAGCTGTTTTTT. This translates into CASSPLTGELFF.

This chain uses TRBV2 with TRBJ1-3, with D possibly matching TRBD1 (5 bases). Trimming removed 6 bases at V and 2 bases at J, with 11 bases between. The CDR3 runs to 14 residues. Germline assignment: CDR1 SNHLY and CDR2 FYNNEI. CDR3 DNA sequence: TGTGCCAGCAGGGTCCGAGGGGCTGGAAACACCATATATTTT. Translation gives CASRVRGAGNTIYF. The full variable domain, in which reference TRBV2 and TRBJ1-3 provide the parts outside the CDR3, is EPEVTQTPSHQVTQMGQEVILRCVPISNHLYFYWYRQILGQKVEFLVSFYNNEISEKSEIFDDQFSVERPDGSNFTLKIRSTKLEDSAMYFCASRVRGAGNTIYFGEGSWLTVV.

The chain combines TRBV10-2 with TRBJ2-1, with D perhaps TRBD1 (6 bases). The CDR3 runs 12 residues. Germline CDR1 is WSHSY and CDR2 is SAAADI. Trimming took 7 bases from V and 5 from J, leaving 9 bases between them. CDR3 sequence (DNA): TGCGCCAGCACAGGGACAAACAATGAGCAGTTCTTC. As protein: CASTGTNNEQFF.

The J gene is TRBJ1-1, the V gene TRBV6-5; D is undetermined. Germline lookup yields CDR1 MNHEY and CDR2 SVGAGI. CDR3 length: 16 residues. Trimming stripped 2 bases from V and 5 bases from J, with 18 bases between. CDR3 amino acids: CASSYDRTWWRTEAFF. CDR3 sequence (DNA): TGTGCCAGCAGTTACGACCGAACTTGGTGGAGAACTGAAGCTTTCTTT.